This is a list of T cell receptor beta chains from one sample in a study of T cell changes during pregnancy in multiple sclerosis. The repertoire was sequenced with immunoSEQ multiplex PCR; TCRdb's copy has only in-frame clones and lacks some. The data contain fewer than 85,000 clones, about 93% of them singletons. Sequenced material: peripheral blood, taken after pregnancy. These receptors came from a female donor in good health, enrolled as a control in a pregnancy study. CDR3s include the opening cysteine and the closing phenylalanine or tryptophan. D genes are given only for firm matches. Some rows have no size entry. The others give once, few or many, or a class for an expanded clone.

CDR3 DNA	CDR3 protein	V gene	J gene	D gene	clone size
TGCGCCAGCAGCCAAGGCCCCACAGGGGCCGCAACTAATGAAAAACTGTTTTTT	CASSQGPTGAATNEKLFF	TRBV4-1	TRBJ1-4	TRBD1	few
TGTGCCAGCAGCGTAGACGAGCGGGGATACAATGAGCAGTTCTTC	CASSVDERGYNEQFF	TRBV9	TRBJ2-1	TRBD2	-
TGTGCCAGCAGCACCGGAAGCGGGGGGAGCACAGATACGCAGTATTTT	CASSTGSGGSTDTQYF	TRBV6-6	TRBJ2-3	TRBD2	-
TGTGCCAGCAGCTTAGCAGGTTCCCAGGGGACTAACTATGGCTACACCTTC	CASSLAGSQGTNYGYTF	TRBV7-9	TRBJ1-2	-	-
TGCGCCAGCAGGGAGGGGTCAGGGACCCAGTACTTC	CASREGSGTQYF	TRBV5-1	TRBJ2-5	-	-
TGTGCCAGCAGCTTTCGGGGGGGGACGGGGAGGGATGAGCAGTTCTTC	CASSFRGGTGRDEQFF	TRBV7-2	TRBJ2-1	TRBD2	few
TGTGCCAGCAGCATCGGACAGGGGGCCCCGAACACCGGGGAGCTGTTTTTT	CASSIGQGAPNTGELFF	TRBV7-2	TRBJ2-2	TRBD1	-
TGTGCCAGCAGCTTGTCCGGGGGAGGCACCGGGGAGCTGTTTTTT	CASSLSGGGTGELFF	TRBV5-6	TRBJ2-2	-	once
TGCGCCAGCAGTCAATCCCGGGAAGGGGAAGCTTTCTTT	CASSQSREGEAFF	TRBV23-1	TRBJ1-1	-	-
TGCAGTGCCTACAGGGGAGCTCCGGCTTTCTTT	CSAYRGAPAFF	TRBV20-1	TRBJ1-1	TRBD1	few
TGTGCCAGCAGTTGGGGCGCGTCTCCCACTGAAGCTTTCTTT	CASSWGASPTEAFF	TRBV6-6	TRBJ1-1	-	few
TGTGCCATCAGTGGGAGGGACAGCTCCTACGAGCAGTACTTC	CAISGRDSSYEQYF	TRBV10-3	TRBJ2-7	-	-
TGTGCCAGCAGCCTACACGGACAGGCGGAAAAACTGTTTTTT	CASSLHGQAEKLFF	TRBV7-2	TRBJ1-4	TRBD1	-
TGCGCCAGCAGCTACGGACAGGGGAAATATGGCTACACCTTC	CASSYGQGKYGYTF	TRBV5-1	TRBJ1-2	TRBD1	-
TGTGCCAGCAGCGCCCTTGGGACAGGGGCCACAGATACGCAGTATTTT	CASSALGTGATDTQYF	TRBV7-8	TRBJ2-3	TRBD1	-
TGTGCCAGCAGCTTTGGCGGGAGGGAGCGAGATACGCAGTATTTT	CASSFGGRERDTQYF	TRBV11-3	TRBJ2-3	TRBD2	-
TGTGCCAGCAGCTTACTGAGGAACACTGAAGCTTTCTTT	CASSLLRNTEAFF	TRBV7-2	TRBJ1-1	-	once
TGTGCCAGTAGTATTCGTCCAGGGGTGGACTACGAGCAGTACTTC	CASSIRPGVDYEQYF	TRBV19	TRBJ2-7	-	once
TGCGCCAGCAGCGCTCCGCCACTCGACAGGGACCCTGAAGCTTTCTTT	CASSAPPLDRDPEAFF	TRBV4-1	TRBJ1-1	TRBD1	-
TGTGCCACCAGCAGAGAAACCTACTACGAGCAGTACTTC	CATSRETYYEQYF	TRBV15	TRBJ2-7	-	-
TGTGCCAGTAGCAACCAGGGGACCGAGAACTACGAGCAGTACTTC	CASSNQGTENYEQYF	TRBV19	TRBJ2-7	-	-
TGTGCCAGTGGTTCTAGCGGGAAAAGCTCCTACAATGAGCAGTTCTTC	CASGSSGKSSYNEQFF	TRBV19	TRBJ2-1	TRBD2	-
TGTGCTAGTGGGGCAACTAGCGGGGGATACACAGATACGCAGTATTTT	CASGATSGGYTDTQYF	TRBV12-5	TRBJ2-3	TRBD2	-
TGTGCCAGCACGGCGGGAGAGACCCAGTACTTC	CASTAGETQYF	TRBV7-9	TRBJ2-5	-	-
TGTGCCAGCAGCCACACGACAGGGATACTCTCTGGAAACACCATATATTTT	CASSHTTGILSGNTIYF	TRBV11-1	TRBJ1-3	TRBD1	-
TGTGCCAGCAGCTTTTCCGCAGGGATCCCTAAAGAGACCCAGTACTTC	CASSFSAGIPKETQYF	TRBV7-9	TRBJ2-5	-	-
TGTGCCAGCAGTGAACCCCTGAGGGGGCGAGGAATGAACACTGAAGCTTTCTTT	CASSEPLRGRGMNTEAFF	TRBV6-1	TRBJ1-1	TRBD1	-
TGTGCCAGCAGCCAGGCCGGGACAGGGTTCGAAAAACTGTTTTTT	CASSQAGTGFEKLFF	TRBV7-9	TRBJ1-4	TRBD1	-
TGTGCCTGGACGTCCGCCTCCAGGGGAAACATTCAGTACTTC	CAWTSASRGNIQYF	TRBV30	TRBJ2-4	-	-
TGTGCCAGCAGCCCCCGGGATAGCGGGGGTGGTACGCAGTATTTT	CASSPRDSGGGTQYF	TRBV7-8	TRBJ2-3	TRBD2	-
TGTGCCATCCCGACGGGCGAGCAGTACTTC	CAIPTGEQYF	TRBV7-3	TRBJ2-7	-	-
TGTGCCAGCACCCGACAGGGGGAAAATTCACCCCTCCACTTT	CASTRQGENSPLHF	TRBV6-5	TRBJ1-6	TRBD1	few
TGTGCCTATACGGGCGGGGGGGCGGATAATTCACCCCTCCACTTT	CAYTGGGADNSPLHF	TRBV30	TRBJ1-6	-	-
TGTGCCAGCAGCGTAGAGAGCGATAATTCACCCCTCCACTTT	CASSVESDNSPLHF	TRBV9	TRBJ1-6	-	-
TGTGCCAGCAGCTTCGTGACTAGTGAGCAGTTCTTC	CASSFVTSEQFF	TRBV7-2	TRBJ2-1	-	-
TGTGCCAGCAGTTTACGTTTAGGGAGCTACGAGCAGTACTTC	CASSLRLGSYEQYF	TRBV28	TRBJ2-7	-	-
TGTGCCAGCAGTTTATGGGGGACAGGGAACACTGAAGCTTTCTTT	CASSLWGTGNTEAFF	TRBV28	TRBJ1-1	TRBD1	-
TGTGCCAGCAGCATAGCAGGGGGAAGAGAGACCCAGTACTTC	CASSIAGGRETQYF	TRBV5-6	TRBJ2-5	TRBD1	-
TGTGCCAGCAGCCTAGACGGAGTCTATGGCTACACCTTC	CASSLDGVYGYTF	TRBV7-3	TRBJ1-2	-	-
TGTGCCAGCAGCTTAGTTCCTTTAGGAGGGTTGCTAGCGGTTAATGAGCAGTTCTTC	CASSLVPLGGLLAVNEQFF	TRBV7-2	TRBJ2-1	TRBD2	-
TGTGCCAGCAGTTTATCCGGGCAAGAGACCCAGTACTTC	CASSLSGQETQYF	TRBV27	TRBJ2-5	-	-
TGTGCTAGCAGCTCGTCCCCCGTAGGCCGTCCGGGGTACAATGAGCAGTTCTTC	CASSSSPVGRPGYNEQFF	TRBV7-7	TRBJ2-1	-	-
TGCGCCAGCTTTGACAGGGGCTACGAGCAGTACTTC	CASFDRGYEQYF	TRBV10-2	TRBJ2-7	TRBD1	once
TGTGCCTGGAGCGGACAGATTAGCAATCAGCCCCAGCATTTT	CAWSGQISNQPQHF	TRBV30	TRBJ1-5	-	-
TGCAGCGTCTGTATTGACAGGGGTCGGTACGAGCAGTACTTC	CSVCIDRGRYEQYF	TRBV29-1	TRBJ2-7	TRBD1	-
TGTGCCAGCACCCGGCCACAGGGAATGAACACTGAAGCTTTCTTT	CASTRPQGMNTEAFF	TRBV28	TRBJ1-1	-	-
TGTGCCAGCAGTTTCTTCGGACAGGGGGCGTTGCGGGACGAGCAGTACTTC	CASSFFGQGALRDEQYF	TRBV27	TRBJ2-7	TRBD1	-
TGTGCCAGCAGCTTTGCTAGGGGAAGGACTGAAGCTTTCTTT	CASSFARGRTEAFF	TRBV11-2	TRBJ1-1	-	-
TGTGCCAGCAGCTATCGTGGGAGAGGGGGCGAGCAGTACTTC	CASSYRGRGGEQYF	TRBV7-9	TRBJ2-7	-	once
TGCGCCAGCAGCGCTAATGGTGAGCAGTTCTTC	CASSANGEQFF	TRBV5-1	TRBJ2-1	-	-